This T cell receptor (beta chain) was recorded in a study of T cells in Graves' hyperthyroidism and ophthalmopathy. With a duration under 2 months, the hyperthyroidism was newly diagnosed in patients aged 18 to 65. A patient was excluded if there was uncontrolled infection, other autoimmune disease, pregnancy or lactation. From roughly 9.2 ml of fresh peripheral blood, PBMCs were isolated. Overall study findings and caveats: Among thyroid clonotypes expanded above 0.001, most also appeared in blood.

In its sample, this clonotype was seen a few times. Antigen: not known. The ends lost 5 bases at V and 4 bases at J; junction bases unmatched: 6. The germline V gene encodes CDR1 SEHNR and CDR2 FQNEAQ (reference sequence). The CDR3 contains 15 residues. RNA transcripts were the template for amplifying TCR beta CDR3 regions. HTBI primers were used for first-round RT-PCR of the TCR CDR3. TCRdb itself ran the multiplex PCR reads through MiXCR, one entry per CDR3 protein. This table has about 350,000 distinct CDR3 sequences, 11% to 15% appearing once. The receptor was derived from a woman between 25 and 40 years old with Graves' hyperthyroidism. Sequencing used blood. V gene TRBV7-9 combines with J gene TRBJ2-1, with 9 bases that match TRBD1. The CDR3 here is CASSHRDREYNEQFF. As DNA, the CDR3 is TGTGCCAGCAGCCACCGGGACAGGGAATACAATGAGCAGTTCTTC.